This T cell receptor beta chain was identified in a study of blood T cell repertoires in COVID-19. The overall study: Samples came from the United States, Italy and Spain, spanning acute and convalescent COVID-19.

This clone is a singleton in its sample. Generated by immunoSEQ multiplex PCR, the TCRdb table keeps only in-frame clones and is missing some. The data show approximately 390,000 clones, about 87% seen once. Germline CDR1 and CDR2: SGHTA and FQGTGA. The CDR3 contains 13 residues. Germline trimming cut 3 bases from V and 7 bases from J; bases unmatched to any gene: 5. Material: peripheral blood. The chain is built from TRBV7-3 and TRBJ1-1, with 7 bases identical to TRBD1. The TCR sequence derives from a woman in her fifties or sixties with COVID-19, enrolled during active disease. CDR3 nucleotides: TGTGCCAGCAGCTTGGGACAGTATTTTGAAGCTTTCTTT. Translating it yields CASSLGQYFEAFF.